The clone carrying this TCR beta chain occurred a few times. Its specificity is not known. This entry belongs to a study of OX40 agonist ivuxolimab in advanced cancers. Whole-study results and caveats: The average count of expanded clones was higher among CD8+ T cells than among CD4+.

Assay: immunoSEQ multiplex PCR; the TCRdb copy retains only in-frame clones and omits some. Counted here are 15,000 to 17,000 clones, about three quarters occurring once; the ten biggest clones make up roughly 43%. Peripheral blood came from all dose cohorts at three timepoints. There are 16 residues in the CDR3. The germline V gene encodes CDR1 ENHRY and CDR2 SYGVKD. The V gene end was trimmed by 2 bases and the J gene end by 6 bases; junction bases not matched to a gene: 9. This specimen was CD4+ or CD8+ T cells sorted from blood, taken in a trial of the OX40 agonist ivuxolimab. The receptor was isolated from an adult with an advanced solid tumor such as melanoma, head and neck, liver or kidney cancer. V usage is TRBV10-3 and J usage is TRBJ2-5; TRBD2 agrees at 10 bases. The CDR3 loop is CAISETLAGEMKTQYF. The CDR3 nucleotides read TGTGCCATCAGTGAGACCCTAGCGGGAGAGATGAAGACCCAGTACTTC.